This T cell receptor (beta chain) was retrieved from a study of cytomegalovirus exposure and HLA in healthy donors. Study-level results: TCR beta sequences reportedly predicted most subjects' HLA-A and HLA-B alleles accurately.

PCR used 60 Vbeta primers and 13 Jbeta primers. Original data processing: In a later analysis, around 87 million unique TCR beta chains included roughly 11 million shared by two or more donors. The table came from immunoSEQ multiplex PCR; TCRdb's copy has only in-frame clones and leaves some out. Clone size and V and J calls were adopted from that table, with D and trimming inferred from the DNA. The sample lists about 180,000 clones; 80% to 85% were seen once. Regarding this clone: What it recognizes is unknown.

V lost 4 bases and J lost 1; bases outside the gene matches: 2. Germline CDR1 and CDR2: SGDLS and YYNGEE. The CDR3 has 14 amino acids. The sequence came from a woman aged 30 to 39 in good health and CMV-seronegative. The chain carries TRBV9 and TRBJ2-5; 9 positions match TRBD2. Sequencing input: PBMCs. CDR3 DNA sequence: TGTGCCAGCAGCTCTAGCGGGGTCCAAGAGACCCAGTACTTC. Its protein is CASSSSGVQETQYF. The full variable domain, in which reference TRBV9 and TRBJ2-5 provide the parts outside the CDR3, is DSGVTQTPKHLITATGQRVTLRCSPRSGDLSVYWYQQSLDQGLQFLIQYYNGEERAKGNILERFSAQQFPDLHSELNLSSLELGDSALYFCASSSSGVQETQYFGPGTRLLVL.